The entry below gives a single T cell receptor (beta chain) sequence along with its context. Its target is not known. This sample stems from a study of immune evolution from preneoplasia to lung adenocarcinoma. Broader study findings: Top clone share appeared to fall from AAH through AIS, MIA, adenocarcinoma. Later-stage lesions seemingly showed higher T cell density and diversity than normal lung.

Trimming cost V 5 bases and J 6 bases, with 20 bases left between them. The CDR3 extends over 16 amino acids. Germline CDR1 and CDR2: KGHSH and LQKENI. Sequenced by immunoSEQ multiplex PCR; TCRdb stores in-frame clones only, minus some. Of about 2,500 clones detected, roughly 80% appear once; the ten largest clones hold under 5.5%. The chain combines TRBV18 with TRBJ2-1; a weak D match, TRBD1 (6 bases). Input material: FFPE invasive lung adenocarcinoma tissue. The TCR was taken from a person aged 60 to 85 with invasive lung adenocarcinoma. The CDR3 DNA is TGTGCCAGCTCAAGTCTTAAGGGACACCGGAGCAATGAGCAGTTCTTC. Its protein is CASSSLKGHRSNEQFF.